This TCR beta chain stems from a study of T-cell memory formation after mild COVID-19. Whole-study findings and limits: CD4+ bias marked clones expanding day 15 to 37, unlike balanced contracting clones.

V shed 6 bases and J 5 bases; nucleotides not matched to a gene: 3. Germline V gives CDR1 SGDLS, CDR2 YYNGEE. The CDR3 is made up of 13 amino acids. TCR alpha and TCR beta cDNA libraries carrying sample barcodes and UMIs came from 5'RACE with constant-segment primers. Each CDR3 protein is one row after TCRdb ran MiXCR on the 5' RACE reads. Among some 150,000 distinct CDR3 sequences listed, 11% to 15% were seen once. Comment on this clonotype: Its target is unknown.

What was sequenced was PBMCs or a T cell subset sorted from them (not recorded which). The V and J genes are TRBV9 and TRBJ2-1; 9 nucleotides line up with TRBD2. The receptor was isolated from an adult woman who had mild COVID-19 (a few samples of this study predate the infection). Cell type and time point are not known. The CDR3 bases are TGTGCCAGCACCGCGGGAGGGGACAATGAGCAGTTCTTC. Its protein product is CASTAGGDNEQFF.